The sequence of this T cell receptor (beta chain) was determined in a study of OX40 agonist ivuxolimab in advanced cancers. Some clones are missing from TCRdb's copy, which holds only in-frame ones; the method was immunoSEQ multiplex PCR. The table records about 40,000 clones, 70% to 80% of them present only once. This clone was picked up one time. Sequences were derived from CD4+ or CD8+ T cells sorted from blood, sampled in a trial of the OX40 agonist ivuxolimab. The sequence derives from an adult with an advanced solid tumor such as melanoma, head and neck, liver or kidney cancer.

The CDR3, as DNA: TGTGCCAGCAGCCTCACCGGGACCGCCACCGGTGAGCAGTTCTTC. It translates to CASSLTGTATGEQFF. V and J are TRBV11-2 and TRBJ2-1, with D possibly called TRBD1 or TRBD2 (5 bases each). The germline CDR1 and CDR2 sequences are SGHAT and FQNNGV. V was cut by 5 bases and J by 9 bases, with 20 bases left in between. The CDR3 is 15 amino acids. The full variable domain, its missing parts supplied by reference TRBV11-2 and TRBJ2-1, is EAGVAQSPRYKIIEKRQSVAFWCNPISGHATLYWYQQILGQGPKLLIQFQNNGVVDDSQLPKDRFSAERLKGVDSTLKIQPAKLEDSAVYLCASSLTGTATGEQFFGPGTRLTVL.